A selection of T cell receptor beta chains follows, all from one sample in a study of identical twins' blood T cells. TCRdb called the 5' RACE reads again in MiXCR, with one record for every CDR3 protein. Among about 370,000 distinct CDR3 sequences listed, over 25% were seen once. Sample: PBMCs. These receptors were obtained from a woman between 18 and 49 years old in good health. The CDR3 runs from the conserved cysteine through the conserved F or W. A D gene is named only where the DNA matches it firmly. Clone size is shown for a subset of rows, as once, few, many or a class of expanded clone.

clone_size: -; v_call: TRBV4-3; d_call: -; j_call: TRBJ2-3; cdr3_nt: TGCGCCAGCAGCTCCCGACAGGGCACAGATACGCAGTATTTT; cdr3_aa: CASSSRQGTDTQYF
clone_size: many; v_call: TRBV3-1; d_call: TRBD1; j_call: TRBJ2-1; cdr3_nt: TGTGCCAGCAGTCATTCTGGGACAGCCAATGAGCAGTTCTTC; cdr3_aa: CASSHSGTANEQFF
clone_size: -; v_call: TRBV6-2/TRBV6-3; d_call: -; j_call: TRBJ2-1; cdr3_nt: TGTGCCAGCAGTTACCTCAGGGCCATAAACAATGAGCAGTTCTTC; cdr3_aa: CASSYLRAINNEQFF
clone_size: -; v_call: TRBV18; d_call: -; j_call: TRBJ1-2; cdr3_nt: TGTGCCAGCTCACCTACCCGGGACTATGGCTACACCTTC; cdr3_aa: CASSPTRDYGYTF
clone_size: -; v_call: TRBV12-3/TRBV12-4; d_call: -; j_call: TRBJ1-5; cdr3_nt: TGTGCCAGCGGCACCCGGAGTGGCAATCAGCCCCAGCATTTT; cdr3_aa: CASGTRSGNQPQHF
clone_size: -; v_call: TRBV12-3/TRBV12-4; d_call: -; j_call: TRBJ2-1; cdr3_nt: TGTGCCAGCAAGAACACAGCTTACAATGAGCAGTTCTTC; cdr3_aa: CASKNTAYNEQFF
clone_size: -; v_call: TRBV20-1; d_call: -; j_call: TRBJ1-1; cdr3_nt: TGCAGTGCTAGGGGAGAGCTTTCGAACACTGGAGCTTTCTTT; cdr3_aa: CSARGELSNTGAFF
clone_size: -; v_call: TRBV30; d_call: -; j_call: TRBJ2-5; cdr3_nt: TGTGCCTGGAGTTGGGGGGAGACCCAGTACTTC; cdr3_aa: CAWSWGETQYF
clone_size: many; v_call: TRBV7-9; d_call: -; j_call: TRBJ1-1; cdr3_nt: TGTGCCAGCAGCTCGACAAACACTGAAGCTTTCTTT; cdr3_aa: CASSSTNTEAFF
clone_size: few; v_call: TRBV20-1; d_call: TRBD1; j_call: TRBJ1-1; cdr3_nt: TGCAGTGCTAGCCGGACAGGGGGCGGGGGGAACACTGAAGCTTTCTTT; cdr3_aa: CSASRTGGGGNTEAFF
clone_size: -; v_call: TRBV5-1; d_call: TRBD1; j_call: TRBJ2-2; cdr3_nt: TGCGCCAGCAGCTCATCCGGGACAGGGTTCGGGGAGCTGTTTTTT; cdr3_aa: CASSSSGTGFGELFF
clone_size: -; v_call: TRBV9; d_call: -; j_call: TRBJ1-1; cdr3_nt: TGTGCCAGCAGCGTAGCAGTCGGTGGGACTGAAGCTTTCTTT; cdr3_aa: CASSVAVGGTEAFF
clone_size: -; v_call: TRBV12-3/TRBV12-4; d_call: -; j_call: TRBJ2-1; cdr3_nt: TGTGCCAGCACCTGGACCGGACGAAATGAGCAGTTCTTC; cdr3_aa: CASTWTGRNEQFF
clone_size: many; v_call: TRBV5-4; d_call: TRBD2; j_call: TRBJ2-2; cdr3_nt: TGTGCCACCAAGATACTAGCGGAAAAGAACACCGGGGAGCTGTTTTTT; cdr3_aa: CATKILAEKNTGELFF
clone_size: -; v_call: TRBV9; d_call: -; j_call: TRBJ2-3; cdr3_nt: TGTGCCAGCACCGACGCGTCATTGGGAGATACGCAGTATTTT; cdr3_aa: CASTDASLGDTQYF
clone_size: -; v_call: TRBV6-1; d_call: TRBD2; j_call: TRBJ2-5; cdr3_nt: TGTGCCAGCGGTGAAGCTAGCGGGAGGACCCAAGAGACCCAGTACTTC; cdr3_aa: CASGEASGRTQETQYF
clone_size: -; v_call: TRBV11-2; d_call: -; j_call: TRBJ2-1; cdr3_nt: TGTGCCAGCAGCTGGATCCGAGGGGGTGAGCAGTTCTTC; cdr3_aa: CASSWIRGGEQFF
clone_size: -; v_call: TRBV10-3; d_call: -; j_call: TRBJ2-5; cdr3_nt: TGTGCCACGACCCCCGGTCTATCGGGGACCCAAGAGACCCAGTACTTC; cdr3_aa: CATTPGLSGTQETQYF
clone_size: -; v_call: TRBV20-1; d_call: -; j_call: TRBJ2-2; cdr3_nt: TGCAGTGCTATCAGGGGGGCGGCGAACACCGGGGAGCTGTTTTTT; cdr3_aa: CSAIRGAANTGELFF
clone_size: many; v_call: TRBV29-1; d_call: -; j_call: TRBJ1-1; cdr3_nt: TGCAGCGTCGAAGGGTCCCTAAGGGTATCTGGGACTGAAGCTTTCTTT; cdr3_aa: CSVEGSLRVSGTEAFF
clone_size: -; v_call: TRBV6-5; d_call: -; j_call: TRBJ1-5; cdr3_nt: TGTGCCAGCAGGCCTCACCCTCGGGATCAGCCCCAGCATTTT; cdr3_aa: CASRPHPRDQPQHF
clone_size: many; v_call: TRBV12-3/TRBV12-4; d_call: -; j_call: TRBJ1-1; cdr3_nt: TGTGCCAGCAGTTTAAGGCAAACTGAAGCTTTCTTT; cdr3_aa: CASSLRQTEAFF
clone_size: -; v_call: TRBV7-2; d_call: -; j_call: TRBJ1-2; cdr3_nt: TGTGCCAGCAGCTTAGTCGGGGTTCACTATGGCTACACCTTC; cdr3_aa: CASSLVGVHYGYTF
clone_size: -; v_call: TRBV20-1; d_call: -; j_call: TRBJ1-1; cdr3_nt: TGCAGTGCCCACTATGTGCGGGGTGAAGCTTTCTTT; cdr3_aa: CSAHYVRGEAFF
clone_size: many; v_call: TRBV29-1; d_call: -; j_call: TRBJ1-2; cdr3_nt: TGCATTACCTCACAGGGAGAATATGGCTACACCTTC; cdr3_aa: CITSQGEYGYTF
clone_size: few; v_call: TRBV11-2; d_call: -; j_call: TRBJ2-2; cdr3_nt: TGTGCCAGCAGCCGAGGGGAGTTTTTGAACACCGGGGAGCTGTTTTTT; cdr3_aa: CASSRGEFLNTGELFF
clone_size: -; v_call: TRBV10-3; d_call: -; j_call: TRBJ2-3; cdr3_nt: TGTGCCATCAGTGAGTCATTGGGACGGGAATATAGCCTCACAGATACGCAGTATTTT; cdr3_aa: CAISESLGREYSLTDTQYF
clone_size: -; v_call: TRBV6-5; d_call: -; j_call: TRBJ2-6; cdr3_nt: TGTGCCGCTCAGAGCTCTGGGGCCAACGTCCTGACTTTC; cdr3_aa: CAAQSSGANVLTF
clone_size: -; v_call: TRBV19; d_call: -; j_call: TRBJ2-2; cdr3_nt: TGTGCCTCTAGGATTCTGGCGACAACCCCCAAGGAGCTGTTTTTT; cdr3_aa: CASRILATTPKELFF
clone_size: -; v_call: TRBV29-1; d_call: -; j_call: TRBJ1-1; cdr3_nt: TGCAGCACCCGGCGGACGAACACTGAAGCTTTCTTT; cdr3_aa: CSTRRTNTEAFF
clone_size: -; v_call: TRBV20-1; d_call: -; j_call: TRBJ2-2; cdr3_nt: TGCAGTGCTAGCATAGAGAACGCCGGGGAGCTGTTTTTT; cdr3_aa: CSASIENAGELFF
clone_size: few; v_call: TRBV6-2/TRBV6-3; d_call: TRBD2; j_call: TRBJ2-7; cdr3_nt: TGTGCCAGCAGTTACACCTTTCGGCGGGAGGGATACTACGAGCAGTACTTC; cdr3_aa: CASSYTFRREGYYEQYF
clone_size: few; v_call: TRBV28; d_call: TRBD2; j_call: TRBJ2-2; cdr3_nt: TGTGCCAGCAGTCCCCTCGGACTAGCGGGATTAAGGAGGGAGCTGTTTTTT; cdr3_aa: CASSPLGLAGLRRELFF
clone_size: many; v_call: TRBV10-3; d_call: -; j_call: TRBJ2-4; cdr3_nt: TGTGCCATCAGCGGCCGCCGGGACCTACTATCCCAGTACTTC; cdr3_aa: CAISGRRDLLSQYF
clone_size: -; v_call: TRBV20-1; d_call: -; j_call: TRBJ2-2; cdr3_nt: TGCAGTGCTTGTAACGCGATATCAACCGGGGAGCTGTTTTTT; cdr3_aa: CSACNAISTGELFF
clone_size: -; v_call: TRBV5-1; d_call: TRBD1; j_call: TRBJ2-3; cdr3_nt: TGCGCCAGCAGCTCTACCGGGACAGGGGAGACGGATACGCAGTATTTT; cdr3_aa: CASSSTGTGETDTQYF
clone_size: -; v_call: TRBV6-5; d_call: -; j_call: TRBJ1-4; cdr3_nt: TGTGCCAGCAGTTACTCTATCTTTCCGAGGGCTGAAAAACTGTTTTTT; cdr3_aa: CASSYSIFPRAEKLFF
clone_size: -; v_call: TRBV9; d_call: -; j_call: TRBJ2-1; cdr3_nt: TGTGCCAGCAGCTCATACGCTGGTCATGAGCAGTTCTTC; cdr3_aa: CASSSYAGHEQFF
clone_size: few; v_call: TRBV9; d_call: TRBD1; j_call: TRBJ2-3; cdr3_nt: TGTGCCAGCAGCGAGACACAGGGGGCAGATACGCAGTATTTT; cdr3_aa: CASSETQGADTQYF
clone_size: -; v_call: TRBV11-2; d_call: -; j_call: TRBJ2-7; cdr3_nt: TGTGCCAGCAGTCATAAGGGGTACGAGCAGTACTTC; cdr3_aa: CASSHKGYEQYF
clone_size: -; v_call: TRBV19; d_call: -; j_call: TRBJ1-2; cdr3_nt: TGTGCCAGTAGCTCCGCCGGCTACACCTTC; cdr3_aa: CASSSAGYTF
clone_size: few; v_call: TRBV27; d_call: -; j_call: TRBJ2-1; cdr3_nt: TGTGCCAGCCGGTCTAGCGCTTACAATGAGCAGTTCTTC; cdr3_aa: CASRSSAYNEQFF
clone_size: -; v_call: TRBV11-2; d_call: TRBD1; j_call: TRBJ1-1; cdr3_nt: TGTGCCAGCAGCTTAATTCCGGAGGACAGGGGATCTGAAGCTTTCTTT; cdr3_aa: CASSLIPEDRGSEAFF
clone_size: many; v_call: TRBV2; d_call: -; j_call: TRBJ1-4; cdr3_nt: TGTGCCAGCAGCCTCACAGGGAATGGTGAAAAACTGTTTTTT; cdr3_aa: CASSLTGNGEKLFF
clone_size: -; v_call: TRBV3-1; d_call: -; j_call: TRBJ1-2; cdr3_nt: TGTGCCAGCAGCCAAACAGGTGCTTATGGCTACACCTTC; cdr3_aa: CASSQTGAYGYTF
clone_size: -; v_call: TRBV10-2; d_call: -; j_call: TRBJ2-5; cdr3_nt: TGCGCCAGCAGTGTCCTACGCCCACAAGAGACCCAGTACTTC; cdr3_aa: CASSVLRPQETQYF
clone_size: -; v_call: TRBV2; d_call: -; j_call: TRBJ1-2; cdr3_nt: TGTGCCAGCAGTTTTCGACCCCAGGGTGGCTACACCTTC; cdr3_aa: CASSFRPQGGYTF
clone_size: -; v_call: TRBV2; d_call: -; j_call: TRBJ1-5; cdr3_nt: TGTGCCAGCACTCCAACTAATAGCAATCAGCCCCAGCATTTT; cdr3_aa: CASTPTNSNQPQHF
clone_size: few; v_call: TRBV7-9; d_call: -; j_call: TRBJ1-3; cdr3_nt: TGTGCCAGCAGCCCCCACCAGGGTGTCGGAAACACCATATATTTT; cdr3_aa: CASSPHQGVGNTIYF
clone_size: few; v_call: TRBV30; d_call: -; j_call: TRBJ1-1; cdr3_nt: TGTGCCTGGAGTGGCACGGGACTGGGAGAAGCTTTCTTT; cdr3_aa: CAWSGTGLGEAFF
clone_size: -; v_call: TRBV20-1; d_call: -; j_call: TRBJ1-1; cdr3_nt: TGCAGTGCTAGAGACCTCCGGTCCGGGACCGAAGCTTTCTTT; cdr3_aa: CSARDLRSGTEAFF
clone_size: -; v_call: TRBV3-1; d_call: -; j_call: TRBJ1-6; cdr3_nt: TGTGCCAGCAGCCAAGACGCCCCCCGTTGGGGGAATTCACCCCTCCACTTT; cdr3_aa: CASSQDAPRWGNSPLHF
clone_size: -; v_call: TRBV14; d_call: TRBD1; j_call: TRBJ2-1; cdr3_nt: TGTGCCAGCAGCCAAGCTCAGGGGGCGATTACCCGGGATGAGCAGTTCTTC; cdr3_aa: CASSQAQGAITRDEQFF
clone_size: -; v_call: TRBV12-3/TRBV12-4; d_call: -; j_call: TRBJ2-1; cdr3_nt: TGTGCCAGCAGTTTAGGTGGGGACGAGCAGTTCTTC; cdr3_aa: CASSLGGDEQFF
clone_size: once; v_call: TRBV27; d_call: -; j_call: TRBJ1-2; cdr3_nt: TGTGCCAGCAGTTTCTCCGGGACACTTGGCTACACCTTC; cdr3_aa: CASSFSGTLGYTF
clone_size: -; v_call: TRBV7-9; d_call: -; j_call: TRBJ1-1; cdr3_nt: TGTGCCAGCAACCGCCGAACAGAAGGGTCTGAAGCTTTCTTT; cdr3_aa: CASNRRTEGSEAFF
clone_size: many; v_call: TRBV12-3/TRBV12-4; d_call: -; j_call: TRBJ2-5; cdr3_nt: TGTGCCAGCAGTCGATACCGCCTGGAGACCCAGTACTTC; cdr3_aa: CASSRYRLETQYF
clone_size: -; v_call: TRBV20-1; d_call: -; j_call: TRBJ2-3; cdr3_nt: TGCAGTGCCTTATGTCCCGGGGATACGCAGTATTTT; cdr3_aa: CSALCPGDTQYF
clone_size: many; v_call: TRBV6-4; d_call: -; j_call: TRBJ1-1; cdr3_nt: TGTGCCAGCAGTGACTCCGGGGTATCTGTACCGGGCCACGCTTTCTTT; cdr3_aa: CASSDSGVSVPGHAFF
clone_size: -; v_call: TRBV3-1; d_call: TRBD1; j_call: TRBJ1-1; cdr3_nt: TGTGCCAGCAGCCAAGCTGGGGGACAGGGCGCTGAAGCTTTCTTT; cdr3_aa: CASSQAGGQGAEAFF